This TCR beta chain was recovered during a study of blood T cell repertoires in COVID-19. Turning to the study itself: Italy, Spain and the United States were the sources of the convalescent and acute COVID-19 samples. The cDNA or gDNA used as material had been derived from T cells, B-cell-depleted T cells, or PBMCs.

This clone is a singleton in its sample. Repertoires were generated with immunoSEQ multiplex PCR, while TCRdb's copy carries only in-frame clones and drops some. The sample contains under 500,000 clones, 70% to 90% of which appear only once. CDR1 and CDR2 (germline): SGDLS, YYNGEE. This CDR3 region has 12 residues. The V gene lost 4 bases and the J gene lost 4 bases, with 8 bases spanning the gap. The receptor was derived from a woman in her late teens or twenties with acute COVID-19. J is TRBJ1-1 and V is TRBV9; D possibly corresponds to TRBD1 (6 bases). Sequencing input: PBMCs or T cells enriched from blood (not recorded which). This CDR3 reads CASSSGATEAFF. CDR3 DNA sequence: TGTGCCAGCAGCTCAGGGGCCACTGAAGCTTTCTTT.